The 11 T cell receptor beta chains below all came from one sample that was sequenced in a study of OX40 agonist ivuxolimab in advanced cancers. The assay was immunoSEQ multiplex PCR, and TCRdb's table has in-frame clones only and misses some. Found here are about 78,000 clones, roughly nine tenths of them singletons; the top ten hold 2.5% to 3%. The sample here was CD4+ or CD8+ T cells sorted from blood, taken in a trial of the OX40 agonist ivuxolimab. The receptors were sampled from an adult with an advanced solid tumor such as melanoma, head and neck, liver or kidney cancer.

The rearrangement joins TRBV6-5 to TRBJ2-7, with D possibly being TRBD1 (7 bases). The CDR3 consists of 15 residues. V was shortened by 0 bases and J by 6 bases, with 15 bases between the two germline ends. Germline CDR1 and CDR2: MNHEY and SVGAGI. CDR3 loop: CASSYSAGGSGEQYF. The CDR3 region has the DNA TGTGCCAGCAGTTACTCGGCAGGGGGGTCGGGCGAGCAGTACTTC.

J is TRBJ2-3 and V is TRBV2, with 7 bases that match TRBD2. Trimming took 7 bases from V and 14 from J; bases not matched to a gene: 6. Germline CDR1 and CDR2: SNHLY and FYNNEI. This CDR3 has 10 amino acids. The DNA for the CDR3 is TGTGCCAGCACCTTGACTAGCCTGTATTTT. Translating it yields CASTLTSLYF. The entire variable domain, with the rest obtained from reference TRBV2 and TRBJ2-3, is as follows: EPEVTQTPSHQVTQMGQEVILRCVPISNHLYFYWYRQILGQKVEFLVSFYNNEISEKSEIFDDQFSVERPDGSNFTLKIRSTKLEDSAMYFCASTLTSLYFGPGTRLTVL.

This rearrangement joins TRBV7-2 to TRBJ2-1; tentatively, D is TRBD2 (6 bases). The CDR3 totals 15 residues. Germline V CDR1 and CDR2: SGHTA, FQGNSA. Trimming pared 5 bases from V and 0 bases from J, leaving 11 bases between. The CDR3 protein is CASSPSVFSYNEQFF. In DNA form, the CDR3 reads TGTGCCAGCAGCCCTAGCGTGTTCTCCTACAATGAGCAGTTCTTC.

The chain carries TRBV10-3 and TRBJ2-7; TRBD2 might be the D (7 bases). The CDR3 is 16 amino acids. V lost 4 bases and J 1 base, leaving 17 bases between the germline ends. Germline CDR1 is ENHRY and CDR2 is SYGVKD. CDR3 residues: CAISGGRGFRSYEQYF. The CDR3 region has the DNA TGTGCCATCAGTGGGGGGAGGGGGTTTAGGTCCTACGAGCAGTACTTC.

The V call is TRBV28, the J call TRBJ2-7, with 12 bases aligning to TRBD1. J was trimmed by 5 bases and V by 5 bases; bases with no gene match: 7. The germline V gene has CDR1 MDHEN and CDR2 SYDVKM. The CDR3 extends over 15 amino acids. CDR3 coding DNA: TGTGCCAGCAGTCGCGCCGGGACAGGGGGCCACGAGCAGTACTTC. Amino acids: CASSRAGTGGHEQYF.

This chain uses TRBV2 with TRBJ2-3; D perhaps matches TRBD2 (6 bases). The CDR3 contains 15 residues. Germline loops: CDR1 SNHLY, CDR2 FYNNEI. V gave up 6 bases and J gave up 0 bases, with 13 bases separating them. The CDR3 bases are TGTGCCAGCAGCGCCGGGACTCATAGCACAGATACGCAGTATTTT. Amino acids: CASSAGTHSTDTQYF.

CDR3 sequence reads: CATSRDLVRWPQHF. The DNA of the CDR3 is TGTGCCACCAGCAGAGATCTTGTGCGGTGGCCCCAGCATTTT. The chain joins TRBV15 to TRBJ1-5; D gene uncertain. V gave up 0 bases and J gave up 9 bases, with 12 bases separating them. There are 14 residues in the CDR3. Germline-derived CDR1 and CDR2 are LNHNV and YYDKDF (reference sequence).

The V and J genes are TRBV7-8 and TRBJ1-1; no clear D. This CDR3 is built from 11 residues. CDR1 and CDR2 from the germline V gene are SGHVS and FQNEAQ. Trimming left V 5 bases short and J 11 bases short, with 12 bases between. The CDR3 here is CASSVKGVAFF. The CDR3 DNA reads as TGTGCCAGCAGCGTGAAAGGCGTCGCTTTCTTT.

This rearrangement joins TRBV25-1 to TRBJ1-2; 8 bases line up with TRBD1. Germline trimming cut 3 bases from V and 0 bases from J; bases unmatched to any gene: 9. The V gene's germline CDR1 is MGHDK and CDR2 SYGVNS. This CDR3 spans 17 amino acids. The DNA for the CDR3 is TGTGCCAGCAGTGACCCCGGGACAGGCACCTCTAACTATGGCTACACCTTC. This translates into CASSDPGTGTSNYGYTF.

This chain uses TRBV7-2 with TRBJ1-1; D not resolved. This CDR3 spans 14 amino acids. Germline V gene data show CDR1 as SGHTA and CDR2 as FQGNSA. With 3 bases removed from V and 1 base from J, the gap between germline ends came to 9 bases. CDR3 bases: TGTGCCAGCAGCTTCCGATCTCGGAACACTGAAGCTTTCTTT. Translated: CASSFRSRNTEAFF.

This clone has only a few counts. The chain has TRBV6-4 and TRBJ2-3; TRBD1 aligns across 9 bases. The trim removed 6 bases at V and 5 bases at J, leaving 9 bases unmatched. This CDR3 has 15 residues. The V gene's germline CDR1 is MRHNA and CDR2 SNTAGT. The CDR3 nucleotides are TGTGCCAGCAGGACCGGGACAGGGCCGGGAGATACGCAGTATTTT. This codes for CASRTGTGPGDTQYF.